The rows below give T cell receptor beta chains drawn from one sample of a study of cytomegalovirus exposure and HLA in healthy donors. Sequencing was performed with immunoSEQ multiplex PCR; in TCRdb, only in-frame clones are kept and a portion is missing. The table lists roughly 98,000 clones, 87% of them singletons. Material for sequencing was PBMCs. The receptors stem from a woman in her thirties in good health and CMV-seronegative. CDR3s include the opening cysteine and the closing phenylalanine or tryptophan. D genes are given only for firm matches. Size values are once, few and many counts, or a class for expanded clones, and some rows have none.

abundance: -
j_gene: TRBJ2-7
v_gene: TRBV7-2
d_gene: -
len: 14
CDR3aa: CASTPTRGSYEQYF
CDR3nt: TGTGCCAGCACCCCGACGCGAGGCTCCTACGAGCAGTACTTC

abundance: -
j_gene: TRBJ2-7
v_gene: TRBV7-2
d_gene: -
len: 13
CDR3aa: CASSFYGSHEQYF
CDR3nt: TGTGCCAGCAGCTTTTACGGGAGTCACGAGCAGTACTTC

abundance: few
j_gene: TRBJ1-2
v_gene: TRBV6-1
d_gene: TRBD1
len: 15
CDR3aa: CASSGDRDFNYGYTF
CDR3nt: TGTGCCAGCAGTGGCGACAGGGACTTCAACTATGGCTACACCTTC

abundance: -
j_gene: TRBJ1-5
v_gene: TRBV11-2
d_gene: -
len: 14
CDR3aa: CASSLTGLSQPQHF
CDR3nt: TGTGCCAGCAGCCTCACAGGGTTAAGTCAGCCCCAGCATTTT

abundance: -
j_gene: TRBJ2-1
v_gene: TRBV15
d_gene: -
len: 15
CDR3aa: CATSRGGRGYNEQFF
CDR3nt: TGTGCCACCAGCAGAGGAGGGAGGGGGTACAATGAGCAGTTCTTC

abundance: -
j_gene: TRBJ1-2
v_gene: TRBV4-2
d_gene: -
len: 13
CDR3aa: CASSQEAGRGYTF
CDR3nt: TGTGCCAGCAGCCAAGAGGCAGGGCGCGGCTACACCTTC

abundance: -
j_gene: TRBJ1-5
v_gene: TRBV19
d_gene: -
len: 14
CDR3aa: CASSIIGDYQPQHF
CDR3nt: TGTGCCAGTAGTATTATTGGAGATTACCAGCCCCAGCATTTT

abundance: -
j_gene: TRBJ2-1
v_gene: TRBV15
d_gene: TRBD1
len: 16
CDR3aa: CATSRDIPQGVYEQFF
CDR3nt: TGTGCCACCAGCAGAGATATTCCCCAGGGGGTGTACGAGCAGTTCTTC

abundance: many
j_gene: TRBJ2-2
v_gene: TRBV7-7
d_gene: -
len: 15
CDR3aa: CASSLGAGRVGELFF
CDR3nt: TGTGCTAGCAGCTTAGGGGCAGGGCGAGTCGGGGAGCTGTTTTTT

abundance: -
j_gene: TRBJ1-2
v_gene: TRBV5-1
d_gene: -
len: 14
CDR3aa: CASSLVGREGGYTF
CDR3nt: TGCGCCAGCAGCCTGGTCGGCAGGGAAGGCGGCTACACCTTC

abundance: -
j_gene: TRBJ2-5
v_gene: TRBV29-1
d_gene: -
len: 12
CDR3aa: CSVDRGQETQYF
CDR3nt: TGCAGCGTTGACAGGGGACAAGAGACCCAGTACTTC

abundance: -
j_gene: TRBJ1-5
v_gene: TRBV28
d_gene: -
len: 15
CDR3aa: CASRMTVITNQPQHF
CDR3nt: TGTGCCAGCAGGATGACAGTAATTACGAATCAGCCCCAGCATTTT

abundance: -
j_gene: TRBJ1-5
v_gene: TRBV19
d_gene: -
len: 14
CDR3aa: CASTRDYWPQPQHF
CDR3nt: TGTGCCAGTACTCGGGACTATTGGCCACAGCCCCAGCATTTT

abundance: -
j_gene: TRBJ1-2
v_gene: TRBV19
d_gene: -
len: 12
CDR3aa: CASSRQSYGYTF
CDR3nt: TGTGCCAGTAGTCGACAGAGCTATGGCTACACCTTC

abundance: -
j_gene: TRBJ1-1
v_gene: TRBV27
d_gene: -
len: 12
CDR3aa: CASRLGQTEAFF
CDR3nt: TGTGCCAGCAGACTCGGACAGACTGAAGCTTTCTTT

abundance: -
j_gene: TRBJ1-2
v_gene: TRBV13
d_gene: -
len: 16
CDR3aa: CASSSVFGQGNYGYTF
CDR3nt: TGTGCCAGCAGCAGCGTTTTCGGGCAGGGAAACTATGGCTACACCTTC

abundance: few
j_gene: TRBJ2-7
v_gene: TRBV11-2
d_gene: TRBD1
len: 14
CDR3aa: CASSTGQGSYEQYF
CDR3nt: TGTGCCAGCAGCACGGGACAGGGTTCCTACGAGCAGTACTTC

abundance: -
j_gene: TRBJ2-2
v_gene: TRBV9
d_gene: -
len: 16
CDR3aa: CASSVLGAGTTGELFF
CDR3nt: TGTGCCAGCAGCGTACTGGGAGCGGGGACAACCGGGGAGCTGTTTTTT

abundance: -
j_gene: TRBJ1-5
v_gene: TRBV6-7
d_gene: -
len: 19
CDR3aa: CASSYLTNNRAGGNQPQHF
CDR3nt: TGTGCCAGCAGTTACCTAACGAATAACAGGGCTGGAGGCAATCAGCCCCAGCATTTT

abundance: -
j_gene: TRBJ1-5
v_gene: TRBV6-4
d_gene: -
len: 11
CDR3aa: CASTLNQPQHF
CDR3nt: TGTGCCAGCACCTTAAATCAGCCCCAGCATTTT

abundance: -
j_gene: TRBJ1-2
v_gene: TRBV7-9
d_gene: -
len: 14
CDR3aa: CASSLGGGEYGYTF
CDR3nt: TGTGCCAGCAGCTTGGGCGGGGGGGAGTATGGCTACACCTTC

abundance: -
j_gene: TRBJ1-1
v_gene: TRBV9
d_gene: TRBD1
len: 15
CDR3aa: CASSKGGQFATEAFF
CDR3nt: TGTGCCAGCAGCAAGGGGGGACAGTTCGCCACTGAAGCTTTCTTT

abundance: -
j_gene: TRBJ2-2
v_gene: TRBV11-3
d_gene: -
len: 17
CDR3aa: CASSNRRGPRNTGELFF
CDR3nt: TGTGCCAGCAGTAATCGCCGCGGGCCCAGGAACACCGGGGAGCTGTTTTTT

abundance: once
j_gene: TRBJ2-1
v_gene: TRBV7-9
d_gene: TRBD1
len: 15
CDR3aa: CASSLGDRGASEQFF
CDR3nt: TGTGCCAGCAGCCTAGGGGACAGGGGGGCCAGTGAGCAGTTCTTC

abundance: -
j_gene: TRBJ1-4
v_gene: TRBV6-5
d_gene: TRBD1
len: 14
CDR3aa: CASSLTGDNEKLFF
CDR3nt: TGTGCCAGCAGCCTGACAGGGGATAATGAAAAACTGTTTTTT

abundance: few
j_gene: TRBJ2-2
v_gene: TRBV7-3
d_gene: TRBD2
len: 18
CDR3aa: CASSTRLAGTANTGELFF
CDR3nt: TGTGCCAGCAGCACCCGACTAGCGGGGACCGCGAACACCGGGGAGCTGTTTTTT

abundance: -
j_gene: TRBJ2-3
v_gene: TRBV15
d_gene: TRBD2
len: 14
CDR3aa: CATSRAGGGDTQYF
CDR3nt: TGTGCCACCAGCAGAGCTGGGGGAGGGGATACGCAGTATTTT

abundance: -
j_gene: TRBJ2-2
v_gene: TRBV27
d_gene: TRBD1
len: 15
CDR3aa: CASTMGTGATGELFF
CDR3nt: TGTGCCAGCACCATGGGGACAGGGGCGACCGGGGAGCTGTTTTTT

abundance: -
j_gene: TRBJ1-5
v_gene: TRBV5-6
d_gene: TRBD1
len: 14
CDR3aa: CASSFSTGRQPQHF
CDR3nt: TGTGCCAGCAGCTTCTCGACAGGGAGGCAGCCCCAGCATTTT

abundance: -
j_gene: TRBJ2-1
v_gene: TRBV5-1
d_gene: TRBD2
len: 17
CDR3aa: CASSSGLAASSYNEQFF
CDR3nt: TGCGCCAGCAGCTCCGGACTAGCGGCTAGCTCCTACAATGAGCAGTTCTTC

abundance: -
j_gene: TRBJ1-2
v_gene: TRBV19
d_gene: TRBD1
len: 16
CDR3aa: CASSFGIGQDAYGYTF
CDR3nt: TGTGCCAGTAGTTTCGGTATTGGACAGGACGCCTATGGCTACACCTTC

abundance: -
j_gene: TRBJ2-3
v_gene: TRBV21-1
d_gene: -
len: 16
CDR3aa: CASSSLTPPGSDTQYF
CDR3nt: TGTGCCAGCAGCTCCTTAACCCCGCCCGGGTCAGATACGCAGTATTTT

abundance: -
j_gene: TRBJ1-1
v_gene: TRBV6-1
d_gene: TRBD1
len: 16
CDR3aa: CASSDRDRGPATEAFF
CDR3nt: TGTGCCAGCAGTGACCGGGACAGGGGGCCAGCGACTGAAGCTTTCTTT

abundance: -
j_gene: TRBJ1-2
v_gene: TRBV28
d_gene: TRBD1
len: 13
CDR3aa: CASTLRDRKSYTF
CDR3nt: TGTGCCAGCACCCTAAGGGACAGAAAGAGCTACACCTTC

abundance: -
j_gene: TRBJ1-5
v_gene: TRBV7-2
d_gene: -
len: 13
CDR3aa: CATRRIEGQPQHF
CDR3nt: TGTGCCACCCGGAGGATCGAGGGTCAGCCCCAGCATTTT

abundance: -
j_gene: TRBJ2-7
v_gene: TRBV5-4
d_gene: -
len: 14
CDR3aa: CASNSQGPGYEQYF
CDR3nt: TGTGCCAGCAACTCACAGGGCCCTGGCTACGAGCAGTACTTC

abundance: -
j_gene: TRBJ1-1
v_gene: TRBV5-1
d_gene: -
len: 14
CDR3aa: CASRLGQGGTEAFF
CDR3nt: TGCGCCAGCAGGCTGGGGCAGGGCGGCACTGAAGCTTTCTTT